This is a list of T cell receptor beta chains from one sample in a study of blood T cell repertoires in COVID-19. Libraries were prepared by immunoSEQ multiplex PCR; TCRdb keeps only in-frame clonotypes and omits some of them. This table has 97,000 or so clones, roughly nine tenths appearing once. Material: peripheral blood. The receptor source for this set is a woman in her fifties or sixties with COVID-19, enrolled during active disease. CDR3s include the opening cysteine and the closing phenylalanine or tryptophan. A D gene is named only where the DNA matches it firmly. Part of the rows lack a size; the others show once, few, many or a class for expanded clones.

CDR3nt | CDR3aa | j_gene | v_gene | abundance | d_gene
TGTGCCAGCAGCCCCGGGGACATGGTTAAAAACATTCAGTACTTC | CASSPGDMVKNIQYF | TRBJ2-4 | TRBV11-2 | NA | NA
TGTGCCAGCAGCGCGACAGCTAACTATGGCTACACCTTC | CASSATANYGYTF | TRBJ1-2 | TRBV7-2 | NA | NA
TGTGCCAGCAGTTACTTAGGGACAGGGGCGGACGAGCAGTACTTC | CASSYLGTGADEQYF | TRBJ2-7 | TRBV6-6 | NA | TRBD1
TGTGCCATCAGGTCAACGGGACTAGTCTACGAGCAGTACTTC | CAIRSTGLVYEQYF | TRBJ2-7 | TRBV10-3 | NA | TRBD2
TGTGCCAGCAGCCAGCGGGCGAGCTCCTATAATTCACCCCTCCACTTT | CASSQRASSYNSPLHF | TRBJ1-6 | TRBV7-3 | NA | NA
TGTGCCAGCAGCCCTGTACAGGGGGCGCGAGACACCGGGGAGCTGTTTTTT | CASSPVQGARDTGELFF | TRBJ2-2 | TRBV28 | NA | TRBD1
TGTGCCAGCAGTCCACAGGGTAGGTCTGAAGCTTTCTTT | CASSPQGRSEAFF | TRBJ1-1 | TRBV12-3/TRBV12-4 | NA | NA
TGTGCCACCAGTGATTCGTACTATGGCTACACCTTC | CATSDSYYGYTF | TRBJ1-2 | TRBV24-1 | NA | NA
TGTGCCAGCAGTTATCAAGGCCACAGGGGCGACGAGCAGTACTTC | CASSYQGHRGDEQYF | TRBJ2-7 | TRBV6-2/TRBV6-3 | NA | TRBD1
TGTGCCAGCAGTGACGGGACAGGACATTACAATGAGCAGTTCTTC | CASSDGTGHYNEQFF | TRBJ2-1 | TRBV6-1 | NA | TRBD1
TGTGCCAGTAGATTAGTATCTCACAGGACCGGGGAGCTGTTTTTT | CASRLVSHRTGELFF | TRBJ2-2 | TRBV19 | NA | NA
TGTGCCACCCCAAAGGGGGCACGGAGGGAGCTGTTTTTT | CATPKGARRELFF | TRBJ2-2 | TRBV6-4 | NA | TRBD1
TGTGCCAGCAGGGAAGGGGTGGACACCGGGGAGCTGTTTTTT | CASREGVDTGELFF | TRBJ2-2 | TRBV9 | NA | NA
TGTGCCAGCTCACCACCCGGGACAGGGGGGGAAGCTTTCTTT | CASSPPGTGGEAFF | TRBJ1-1 | TRBV18 | once | TRBD1
TGTGCCAGCAGCTTACAAGGAGGTCAGCCCCAGCATTTT | CASSLQGGQPQHF | TRBJ1-5 | TRBV7-2 | NA | NA
TGTGCCAGAAGCCTGACAGGGCGTAATGAAAAACTGTTTTTT | CARSLTGRNEKLFF | TRBJ1-4 | TRBV5-3 | NA | TRBD1
TGTGCCAGCAGTCCCACTAGCGGGGGGTCATACACCGGGGAGCTGTTTTTT | CASSPTSGGSYTGELFF | TRBJ2-2 | TRBV6-2/TRBV6-3 | NA | TRBD2
TGTGCCAGCACCTGGGACGGACAGAAAGCTTTCTTT | CASTWDGQKAFF | TRBJ1-1 | TRBV2 | NA | NA
TGTGCCAGTAGTATTAGGGCAGGGTTTTCTTACGAGCAGTACTTC | CASSIRAGFSYEQYF | TRBJ2-7 | TRBV19 | NA | NA
TGTGCCAGCGCCATCCCTCCAGCGGGTAGCTATGAGCAGTTCTTC | CASAIPPAGSYEQFF | TRBJ2-1 | TRBV18 | NA | NA
TGTGCCAGCAGTGAATCTGGCGGGTTCAATCAGCCCCAGCATTTT | CASSESGGFNQPQHF | TRBJ1-5 | TRBV25-1 | NA | NA
TGTGCCAGCAGCTTACGGACAGGGCACAATCAGCCCCAGCATTTT | CASSLRTGHNQPQHF | TRBJ1-5 | TRBV7-2 | NA | TRBD1
TGTGCCAGCAGTTTAAGGACAGATACGTTCTTC | CASSLRTDTFF | TRBJ2-1 | TRBV12-3/TRBV12-4 | NA | NA
TGTGCCAGCATGAGGGACAGGGGAGGTGAAAAACTGTTTTTT | CASMRDRGGEKLFF | TRBJ1-4 | TRBV2 | once | TRBD1
TGTGCCAGCTCACCAGGGACAGTCGAGCAGTACTTC | CASSPGTVEQYF | TRBJ2-7 | TRBV18 | NA | TRBD1
TGTGCCAGCAGCCAAGTTGGCGGCTCCTACGAGCAGTACTTC | CASSQVGGSYEQYF | TRBJ2-7 | TRBV14 | NA | NA
TGTGCCAGCAGCTTAGACTCTAACAATGAGCAGTTCTTC | CASSLDSNNEQFF | TRBJ2-1 | TRBV7-2 | NA | NA
TGTGCCAGCAGCAGGGATGTTGGGTATGGCTACACCTTC | CASSRDVGYGYTF | TRBJ1-2 | TRBV6-5 | NA | NA
TGTGCCTGGAGTGTATCAGGCATCTCCTACAATGAGCAGTTCTTC | CAWSVSGISYNEQFF | TRBJ2-1 | TRBV30 | NA | NA
TGTGCCAGTAGTACCCAGGCGGGGGGCAATCAGCCCCAGCATTTT | CASSTQAGGNQPQHF | TRBJ1-5 | TRBV19 | NA | NA
TGTGCCAGCACCGTAGCGGGGAGCTCCTACAATGAGCAGTTCTTC | CASTVAGSSYNEQFF | TRBJ2-1 | TRBV6-5 | NA | TRBD2
TGTGCCAGCAGCCCCCGGGACAGGGTCGTCTTGGAGACCCAGTACTTC | CASSPRDRVVLETQYF | TRBJ2-5 | TRBV3-1/TRBV3-2 | NA | TRBD1
TGTGCCAGCAGTCCCGAGGCAGGGACAGGGGGCGCGGGGAACACTGAAGCTTTCTTT | CASSPEAGTGGAGNTEAFF | TRBJ1-1 | TRBV6-6 | NA | TRBD1
TGCGCCAGCAGCCAAGAAAGCCAGCGGGGGGCCCGAGAGACCCAGTACTTC | CASSQESQRGARETQYF | TRBJ2-5 | TRBV4-1 | NA | TRBD2
TGTGCCAGCAGCTTGGGGGACAGCTACGAGCAGTACTTC | CASSLGDSYEQYF | TRBJ2-7 | TRBV7-9 | NA | TRBD1
TGTGCCTGGAGTGTCTTACTACCACAAGAGACCCAGTACTTC | CAWSVLLPQETQYF | TRBJ2-5 | TRBV30 | NA | NA
TGTGCCACCAGCAGAGTGGACAGGGGTTTTTCCTACGAGCAGTACTTC | CATSRVDRGFSYEQYF | TRBJ2-7 | TRBV15 | NA | TRBD1
TGTGCCACCAGTGCAGGGGATACCGGGGAGCTGTTTTTT | CATSAGDTGELFF | TRBJ2-2 | TRBV24-1 | NA | NA
TGCAGCGTACGACAGGGCTCCACAGATACGCAGTATTTT | CSVRQGSTDTQYF | TRBJ2-3 | TRBV29-1 | NA | TRBD1
TGTGCCAGCAGTCCGGGACAGAACTCCTATAATTCACCCCTCCACTTT | CASSPGQNSYNSPLHF | TRBJ1-6 | TRBV28 | NA | TRBD1
TGTGCCAGTAGTATCGGGACAGGGGGCTATGGAAACACCATATATTTT | CASSIGTGGYGNTIYF | TRBJ1-3 | TRBV19 | NA | TRBD1
TGTGCCAGCAGCAAGAGCTGGGGAGTGGGCACTGAAGCTTTCTTT | CASSKSWGVGTEAFF | TRBJ1-1 | TRBV11-2 | NA | NA
TGTGCCAGCAGCTTGGTCGGACTGACAGGGGGTACAGATACGCAGTATTTT | CASSLVGLTGGTDTQYF | TRBJ2-3 | TRBV5-4 | NA | TRBD1
TGTGCCAGCAGCTCCCACAGGGACTATGGCTACACCTTC | CASSSHRDYGYTF | TRBJ1-2 | TRBV5-4 | NA | NA